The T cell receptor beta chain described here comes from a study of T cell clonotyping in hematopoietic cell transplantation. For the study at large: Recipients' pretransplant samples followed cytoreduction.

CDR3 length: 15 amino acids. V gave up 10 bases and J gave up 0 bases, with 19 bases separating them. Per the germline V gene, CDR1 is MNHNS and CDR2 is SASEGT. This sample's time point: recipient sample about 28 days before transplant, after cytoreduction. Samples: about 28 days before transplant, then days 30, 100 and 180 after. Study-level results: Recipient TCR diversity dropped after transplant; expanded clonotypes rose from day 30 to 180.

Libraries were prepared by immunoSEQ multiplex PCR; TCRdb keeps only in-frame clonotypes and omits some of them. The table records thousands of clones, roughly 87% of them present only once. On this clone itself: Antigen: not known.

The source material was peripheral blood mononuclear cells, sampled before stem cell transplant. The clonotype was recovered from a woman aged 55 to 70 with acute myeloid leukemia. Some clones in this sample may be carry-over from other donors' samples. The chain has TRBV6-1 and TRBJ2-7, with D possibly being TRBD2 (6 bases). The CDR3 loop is CATLFTGTSSYEQYF. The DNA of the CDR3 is TGTGCCACCCTTTTCACCGGGACTTCCTCCTACGAGCAGTACTTC.